This T cell receptor beta chain stems from a study of blood T cell repertoires in COVID-19 (dated by TCRdb to about 2020). For context, the study as a whole: Samples from collaborators originated in the United States, Italy and Spain and spanned both the acute and convalescent phases of COVID-19. Subjects who had been exposed to COVID-19, were actively infected with it, or had recovered from it provided the deeply sampled blood TCRbeta repertoires that made up the dataset. The sample metadata nearly always contained a de-identified subject ID, COVID-19 status, age in years and sex. The samples were drawn from the first 160 participants of the ongoing ImmuneRACE study and from over 950 subjects provided by 6 global collaborators. The material from the prospective study consisted of cDNA or gDNA derived from T cells, B-cell-depleted T cells, or PBMCs. Where available, HLA class I and class II types were obtained from metadata supplied by the sample provider rather than from assay-based typing. The repertoires were made available in a free public database intended to serve as a resource for research on the immune response to SARS-CoV-2.

Counted from cysteine to phenylalanine, this CDR3 has 14 amino acids. Only the CDR3 region is kept as DNA, spanning 42 bases read in frame from base 1. The germline V gene encodes CDR1 LNHDA and CDR2 SQIVND (reference sequence). Cut back by 6 bases and 0 bases, the V and J ends lie 8 bases apart. The immunoSEQ Assay, a bias-controlled multiplex PCR, was used to amplify TCRbeta CDR3 regions from genomic DNA. As for the authors' bioinformatics: The number of nucleated cells in each sample was estimated by amplification of reference gene primers within the assay. Sequence reads were collapsed and filtered to measure the absolute abundance of every unique TCRbeta CDR3 rearrangement. For each sample, productive Simpson clonality was calculated by taking the square root of Simpson's diversity index across productive rearrangements. The immuneACCESS repertoire file appears here via TCRdb, limited to in-frame rearrangements. These files lack a portion of the clones; in checked studies, under half of the deficit traces to unresolved V genes, and the cause of the others is not known. D and trimming come from the DNA, and the V and J calls and clone size come from that table. Recorded for this sample are about 430,000 clones; over 75% of them occurred a single time. The top ten hold roughly 1.1% of the sample.

Here is what the overall study found, with its caveats: How much clinical and demographic metadata was included differed by source and by participant, and the metadata was provided uncurated.

Enrolling through a virtual design, the prospective study's participants ranged in age from about 18 to 89 years and lived across about two dozen United States geographic areas. Cohort assignment in the prospective study relied on participant-reported clinical history from a screening survey and a study questionnaire. Recovered participants in ImmuneRACE Cohort 3 were defined as having two consecutive negative NP/OP PCR tests, clearance from a healthcare professional, or resolution of symptoms. In the prospective study, mobile phlebotomists collected whole blood, serum and a nasopharyngeal or oropharyngeal swab from each participant. Prospective study participants could optionally give additional blood draws and questionnaires over an approximately 2-month period. Before DNA extraction, blood samples from the prospective study were shipped at room temperature or frozen. Notes on this clone: Its binding antigen is unknown. No base qualities exist here, and no much larger clone lies one base off it.

This clonotype originated in a man aged 30 to 39 who had recovered from COVID-19. The V and J genes are TRBV19 and TRBJ1-4, with TRBD1 as a weak D call on 5 bases. The sample taken for sequencing was PBMCs or T cells enriched from blood (not recorded which). The DNA is TGTGCCAGTAGGACAGATGCAACTAATGAAAAACTGTTTTTT. This codes for CASRTDATNEKLFF. Here the CDR3 is joined to the reference TRBV19 and TRBJ1-4 genes, and the full variable domain is: DGGITQSPKYLFRKEGQNVTLSCEQNLNHDAMYWYRQDPGQGLRLIYYSQIVNDFQKGDIAEGYSVSREKKESFPLTVTSAQKNPTAFYLCASRTDATNEKLFFGSGTQLSVL.